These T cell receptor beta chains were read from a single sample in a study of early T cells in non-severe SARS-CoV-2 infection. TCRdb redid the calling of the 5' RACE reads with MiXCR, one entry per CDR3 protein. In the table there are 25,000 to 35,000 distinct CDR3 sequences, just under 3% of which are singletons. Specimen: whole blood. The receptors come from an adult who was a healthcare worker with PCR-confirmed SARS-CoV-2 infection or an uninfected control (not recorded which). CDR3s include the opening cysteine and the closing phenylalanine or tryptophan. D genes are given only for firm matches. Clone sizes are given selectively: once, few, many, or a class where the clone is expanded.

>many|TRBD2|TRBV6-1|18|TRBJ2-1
CASSEKPLAGGSYNEQFF
TGTGCCAGCAGTGAAAAACCTCTAGCGGGGGGTTCATACAATGAGCAGTTCTTC
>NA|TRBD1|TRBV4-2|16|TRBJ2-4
CASSQEVRGLGNIQYF
TGTGCCAGCAGCCAAGAAGTCAGGGGGCTTGGAAACATTCAGTACTTC
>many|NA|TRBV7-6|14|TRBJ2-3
CASSQWYSTDTQYF
TGTGCCAGCAGCCAATGGTACAGCACAGATACGCAGTATTTT
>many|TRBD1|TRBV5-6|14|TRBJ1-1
CASSAWDRGTEAFF
TGTGCCAGCAGCGCCTGGGACAGGGGCACTGAAGCTTTCTTT
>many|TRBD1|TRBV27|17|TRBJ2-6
CASSPGQGAPGANVLTF
TGTGCCAGCAGTCCGGGACAGGGGGCTCCCGGGGCCAACGTCCTGACTTTC
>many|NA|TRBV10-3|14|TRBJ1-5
CAIRGNLGNQPQHF
TGTGCCATCAGGGGGAATTTGGGCAATCAGCCCCAGCATTTT
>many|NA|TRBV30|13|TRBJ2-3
CAWTLQSTDTQYF
TGTGCCTGGACCCTACAGAGCACAGATACGCAGTATTTT
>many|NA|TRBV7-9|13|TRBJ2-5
CASSLVAQETQYF
TGTGCCAGCAGTCTGGTGGCCCAAGAGACCCAGTACTTC
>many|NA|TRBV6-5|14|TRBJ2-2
CASSYRGGSGELFF
TGTGCCAGCAGTTACAGGGGCGGTTCCGGGGAGCTGTTTTTT
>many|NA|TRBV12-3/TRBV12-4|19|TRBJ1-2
CASSLVIEITSGLGLGYTF
TGTGCCAGCAGTTTAGTGATTGAGATAACCTCGGGCCTTGGGCTTGGCTACACCTTC
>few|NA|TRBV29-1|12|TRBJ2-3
CSVEGVGDTQYF
TGCAGCGTTGAAGGCGTCGGAGATACGCAGTATTTT
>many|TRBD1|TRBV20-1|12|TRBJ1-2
CSPKQGRNGYTF
TGCAGTCCAAAACAGGGGCGGAATGGCTACACCTTC
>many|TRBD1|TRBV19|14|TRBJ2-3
CASDRGRGTDTQYF
TGTGCCAGCGACAGGGGCAGGGGCACAGATACGCAGTATTTT
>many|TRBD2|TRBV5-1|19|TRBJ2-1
CASSLVLASGGWSYNEQFF
TGCGCCAGCAGCTTGGTACTGGCTAGCGGGGGGTGGTCCTACAATGAGCAGTTCTTC
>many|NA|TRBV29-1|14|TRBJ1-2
CSVVGIMGALGYTF
TGCAGCGTTGTGGGAATAATGGGGGCGCTCGGCTACACCTTC
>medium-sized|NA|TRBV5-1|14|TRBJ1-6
CASSLAGLPSPLHF
TGCGCCAGCAGCTTGGCAGGGCTCCCCTCACCCCTCCACTTT
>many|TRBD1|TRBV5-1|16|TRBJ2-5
CASKQGDGTGRKTQYF
TGCGCCAGCAAGCAGGGGGACGGGACAGGGAGGAAGACCCAGTACTTC
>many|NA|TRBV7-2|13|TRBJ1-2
CASSSSPSYGYTF
TGTGCCAGCAGCTCCTCGCCTTCCTATGGCTACACCTTC
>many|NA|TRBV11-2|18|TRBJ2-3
CASSLASFRRGQVDTQYF
TGTGCCAGCAGCTTAGCTTCGTTTCGGCGGGGGCAGGTAGATACGCAGTATTTT
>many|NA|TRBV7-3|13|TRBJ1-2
CASSPQAEYGYTF
TGTGCCAGCAGCCCACAGGCGGAATATGGCTACACCTTC
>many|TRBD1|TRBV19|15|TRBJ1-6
CASTRDSGYNSPLHF
TGTGCCAGTACGCGGGACAGCGGTTATAATTCACCCCTCCACTTT
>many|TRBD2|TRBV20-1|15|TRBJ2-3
CSASQGGGSTDTQYF
TGCAGTGCTAGCCAGGGCGGGGGAAGCACAGATACGCAGTATTTT
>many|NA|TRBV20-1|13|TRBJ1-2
CSATDRRLNGYTF
TGCAGTGCTACCGACAGGCGCTTAAATGGCTACACCTTC
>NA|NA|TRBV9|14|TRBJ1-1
CASSVKELNTEAFF
TGTGCCAGCAGCGTAAAAGAGCTTAACACTGAAGCTTTCTTT
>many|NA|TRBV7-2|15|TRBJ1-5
CASSPDTGRNQPQHF
TGTGCCAGCAGCCCAGACACAGGCCGCAATCAGCCCCAGCATTTT
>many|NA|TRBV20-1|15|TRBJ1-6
CSALPRGSYNSPLHF
TGCAGTGCTCTACCCAGAGGGAGCTATAATTCACCCCTCCACTTT
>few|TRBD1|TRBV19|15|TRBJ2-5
CASSATGTGLETQYF
TGTGCCAGTAGTGCGACCGGGACAGGGCTTGAGACCCAGTACTTC
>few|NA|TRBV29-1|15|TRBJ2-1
CSAAKTGTGYNEQFF
TGCAGCGCTGCGAAAACAGGGACTGGCTACAATGAGCAGTTCTTC
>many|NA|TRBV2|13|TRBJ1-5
CASRGQPNQPQHF
TGTGCCAGCAGAGGACAGCCGAATCAGCCCCAGCATTTT
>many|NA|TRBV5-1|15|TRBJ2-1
CASSLIPQTYNEQFF
TGCGCCAGCAGCCTAATCCCACAGACCTACAATGAGCAGTTCTTC
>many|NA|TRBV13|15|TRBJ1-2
CASSSGDQSLYGYTF
TGTGCCAGCAGCTCCGGGGACCAATCACTCTATGGCTACACCTTC
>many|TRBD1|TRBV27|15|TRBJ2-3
CASSPADRGTDTQYF
TGTGCCAGCAGCCCAGCGGACAGGGGCACAGATACGCAGTATTTT
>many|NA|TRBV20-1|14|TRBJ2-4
CSARVEGTGDIQYF
TGCAGTGCTAGAGTGGAGGGAACCGGGGACATTCAGTACTTC
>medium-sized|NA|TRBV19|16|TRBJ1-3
CASSGRQQSSGNTIYF
TGTGCCAGTAGTGGCCGACAGCAATCCTCTGGAAACACCATATATTTT
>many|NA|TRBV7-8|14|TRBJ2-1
CASSLDSSYNEQFF
TGTGCCAGCAGTTTGGACTCTTCCTACAATGAGCAGTTCTTC
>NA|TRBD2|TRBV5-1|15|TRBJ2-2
CASSDERGATGELFF
TGCGCCAGCAGCGATGAGCGGGGTGCTACCGGGGAGCTGTTTTTT
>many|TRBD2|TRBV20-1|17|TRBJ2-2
CSAPRASGGPNTGELFF
TGCAGTGCCCCCCGGGCGAGCGGGGGGCCGAACACCGGGGAGCTGTTTTTT
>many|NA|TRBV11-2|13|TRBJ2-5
CASSIAIRETQYF
TGTGCCAGCAGCATAGCAATTCGCGAGACCCAGTACTTC
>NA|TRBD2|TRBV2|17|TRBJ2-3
CASSLQGVSGGLDTQYF
TGTGCCAGCAGTCTCCAAGGGGTTAGCGGGGGGTTGGATACGCAGTATTTT
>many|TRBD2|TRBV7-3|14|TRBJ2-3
CASSLSGGIDTQYF
TGTGCCAGCAGCTTATCGGGGGGAATAGATACGCAGTATTTT
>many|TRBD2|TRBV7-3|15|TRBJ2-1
CASSLALAGSNEQFF
TGTGCCAGCAGCTTAGCACTAGCGGGGAGCAATGAGCAGTTCTTC
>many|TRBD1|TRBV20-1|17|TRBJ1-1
CSARREGQGAGGTEAFF
TGCAGTGCCCGAAGAGAGGGACAGGGGGCAGGTGGCACTGAAGCTTTCTTT
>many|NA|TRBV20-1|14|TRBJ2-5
CSADPGDVAQTQYF
TGCAGTGCTGACCCGGGGGACGTGGCCCAAACCCAGTACTTC
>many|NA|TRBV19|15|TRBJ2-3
CASSIDYLSTDTQYF
TGTGCCAGTAGTATCGACTACCTCAGCACAGATACGCAGTATTTT
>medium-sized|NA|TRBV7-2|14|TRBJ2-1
CALGDRSSYNEQFF
TGTGCCCTAGGAGATAGGAGCTCCTACAATGAGCAGTTCTTC
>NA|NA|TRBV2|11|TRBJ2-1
CASMVLNEQFF
TGTGCCAGCATGGTCCTAAATGAGCAGTTCTTC
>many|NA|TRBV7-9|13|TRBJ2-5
CASSHRVGETQYF
TGTGCCAGCAGCCACAGGGTTGGAGAGACCCAGTACTTC
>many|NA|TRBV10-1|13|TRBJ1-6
CASSETIESPLHF
TGCGCCAGCAGTGAGACGATTGAGTCACCCCTCCACTTT